The 21 T cell receptor beta chains given below trace back to one sample, sequenced in a study of radiotherapy plus CTLA-4 blockade in lung cancer. Some clones are missing from TCRdb's copy, which holds only in-frame ones; the method was immunoSEQ multiplex PCR. The sample contains 75,000 to 80,000 clones, more than 75% of which appear only once. This specimen consisted of peripheral blood, obtained from a patient treated with radiotherapy plus ipilimumab. These TCRs come from a human donor with non-small cell lung cancer who had stable disease on radiotherapy plus ipilimumab.

This rearrangement joins TRBV29-1 to TRBJ2-5; TRBD2 is a possible D gene (6 bases). Trimming removed 4 bases from V and 5 bases from J, with 11 bases in between. The germline V gene has CDR1 SQVTM and CDR2 ANQGSEA. The CDR3 is 12 amino acids. The DNA of the CDR3 is TGCAGCGTTGTTGGGGGGAGGGAGACCCAGTACTTC. It specifies CSVVGGRETQYF.

The chain uses TRBV9 and TRBJ2-3; TRBD2 matches 11 bases. V lost 2 bases and J lost 5; bases outside the gene matches: 4. This CDR3 has 15 residues. Germline assignment: CDR1 SGDLS and CDR2 YYNGEE. CDR3 region: CASSVLAGGVDTQYF. The CDR3 DNA reads TGTGCCAGCAGCGTTCTAGCGGGGGGAGTAGATACGCAGTATTTT.

The chain recombines TRBV15 with TRBJ1-2; D may be TRBD1 (6 bases). The V gene lost 0 bases and the J gene lost 4 bases, with 9 bases spanning the gap. Per germline, CDR1 LNHNV and CDR2 YYDKDF (reference sequence). The CDR3 runs to 14 residues. The DNA for the CDR3 is TGTGCCACCAGCAGAGATTGGGGGGCCTATGGCTACACCTTC. Translating gives CATSRDWGAYGYTF.

This chain connects TRBV5-5 to TRBJ1-6; D is ambiguous. Germline V gives CDR1 SGHKS, CDR2 YYEKEE (reference sequence). This CDR3 region has 17 residues. V was clipped by 1 base and J by 0 bases, with 11 bases between them. CDR3 sequence (DNA): TGTGCCAGCAGCTTGTCGGTTAGACACTCCTATAATTCACCCCTCCACTTT. It encodes CASSLSVRHSYNSPLHF.

With regard to this clone: Other DNA sequences in the same sample also yield this CDR3. The rearrangement uses TRBV5-1 and TRBJ1-5; D unclear. V dropped 0 bases and J dropped 2 bases, with 3 bases sitting between them. The germline CDR1 and CDR2 sequences are SGHRS and YFSETQ. The CDR3 sequence is 13 residues long. The CDR3 sequence: CASSLVGNQPQHF. The CDR3 region has the DNA TGCGCCAGCAGCTTGGTAGGCAATCAGCCCCAGCATTTT.

This chain joins TRBV2 and TRBJ2-1; the match to TRBD1 covers 9 bases. Germline V gene data show CDR1 as SNHLY and CDR2 as FYNNEI. The CDR3 consists of 14 residues. Trimming removed 3 bases from V and 5 bases from J; junction bases left unmatched: 2. The CDR3 DNA reads TGTGCCAGCAGTGAGCGGACAGGGGACAATGAGCAGTTCTTC. This encodes CASSERTGDNEQFF.

This clone has a single count. The genes are TRBV14 and TRBJ2-2, with 14 bases fitting TRBD2. The junction had 11 bases not matched to a gene; V was cut back by 4 bases and J by 1 base. The CDR3 totals 20 residues. Germline CDR1 reads SGHDN; CDR2 reads FVKESK. The CDR3 sequence: CASSRTQGLAGELNTGELFF. CDR3 in DNA: TGTGCCAGCAGCCGAACTCAGGGACTAGCGGGGGAGTTGAACACCGGGGAGCTGTTTTTT.

V gene TRBV15 combines with J gene TRBJ2-3; D remains ambiguous. CDR1 LNHNV and CDR2 YYDKDF come from the germline V gene (reference sequence). The CDR3 is 14 residues long. Trimming stripped 1 base from V and 1 base from J, with 6 bases between. The CDR3 DNA sequence: TGTGCCACCAGCAGAGGCACAGGCACAGATACGCAGTATTTT. This gives the protein CATSRGTGTDTQYF.

The chain links TRBV7-7 to TRBJ2-6; D remains ambiguous. The CDR3 contains 19 residues. Trimming took 5 bases from V and 5 from J, leaving 25 bases between them. Germline V gene data show CDR1 as SSHAT and CDR2 as FNYEAQ (reference sequence). In nucleotides, the CDR3 is TGTGCCAGCAGCCTAGGCGTTAAGTGCCACAAAAGTCGGGCCAACGTCCTGACTTTC. Residues: CASSLGVKCHKSRANVLTF.

In this sample, this clone turned up once. The rearrangement joins TRBV5-8 to TRBJ1-2; maybe TRBD1 (5 bases). Trimming removed 2 bases from V and 5 bases from J, with 13 bases in between. Germline CDR1 is SGHTS and CDR2 is YDEGEE. This CDR3 contains 14 residues. DNA of the CDR3: TGTGCCAGCAGCTTTGGGGGTAAACTATATGGCTACACCTTC. Its protein is CASSFGGKLYGYTF.

The V call is TRBV5-6, the J call TRBJ1-5; TRBD1 matches 8 bases. V dropped 4 bases and J dropped 6; count of bases not matched to a gene: 6. The germline gives CDR1 SGHDT, CDR2 YYEEEE. The CDR3 consists of 14 residues. CDR3 in DNA: TGTGCCAGCAGCCGCCGGCAGGGGGCTCAGCCCCAGCATTTT. Translating gives CASSRRQGAQPQHF.

This clone has only one observation. The rearrangement uses TRBV9 and TRBJ2-1; 7 nucleotides align to TRBD1. V dropped 4 bases and J dropped 10; count of bases not matched to a gene: 17. Germline V CDR1 and CDR2: SGDLS, YYNGEE. The CDR3 is 16 amino acids. As DNA, the CDR3 is TGTGCCAGCAGCCCCCATGTGGCAGGGGGACAGTCGGAGCAGTTCTTC. This gives the protein CASSPHVAGGQSEQFF.

This chain links TRBV5-1 with TRBJ2-7, with D perhaps given as TRBD1 or TRBD2 (5 bases each). V was cut by 4 bases and J by 2 bases, with 7 bases left in between. The germline CDR1 and CDR2 sequences are SGHRS and YFSETQ. This CDR3 region has 12 residues. CDR3 loop: CASSRDAYEQYF. The CDR3 DNA reads TGCGCCAGCAGCCGGGACGCCTACGAGCAGTACTTC.

V is TRBV30 and J is TRBJ2-5; D unresolved. Germline loops: CDR1 GTSNPN, CDR2 SVGIG (reference sequence). V was trimmed by 8 bases and J by 2 bases, leaving 15 bases between them. CDR3 length: 13 amino acids. CDR3 DNA sequence: TGTGCCCAGACGAGACGCCGACAAGAGACCCAGTACTTC. This gives the protein CAQTRRRQETQYF.

The chain employs TRBV5-1 and TRBJ2-5; D unresolved. CDR1 and CDR2 from the germline V gene are SGHRS and YFSETQ. This CDR3 region has 16 residues. With 0 bases removed from V and 2 bases from J, the gap between germline ends came to 14 bases. The CDR3 region is CASSLASITRQETQYF. CDR3 DNA sequence: TGCGCCAGCAGCTTGGCCTCTATTACAAGACAAGAGACCCAGTACTTC.

With regard to this clone: At the DNA level, this CDR3 is encoded by other sequences in the same sample as well. The chain combines TRBV9 with TRBJ2-1; no clear D gene. The V end was cut by 0 bases, the J end by 0 bases, with 1 base between. Germline CDR1 and CDR2: SGDLS and YYNGEE. This CDR3 is 13 amino acids long. CDR3 region: CASSVGSYNEQFF. DNA for the CDR3: TGTGCCAGCAGCGTAGGCTCCTACAATGAGCAGTTCTTC.

This chain connects TRBV10-2 to TRBJ1-2, with D unclear. Trimming removed 0 bases from V and 8 bases from J, with 16 bases in between. The V gene's germline CDR1 is WSHSY and CDR2 SAAADI. The CDR3 runs to 15 residues. The CDR3 sequence is CASSESPWREGGYTF. As DNA, the CDR3 is TGCGCCAGCAGTGAGTCGCCCTGGCGAGAAGGGGGCTACACCTTC.

In this sample, this clone turned up once. The chain is built from TRBV6-1 and TRBJ2-3, with D perhaps matching TRBD2 (5 bases). Trimming removed 3 bases at V and 1 base at J, with 17 bases between. This CDR3 is 17 amino acids long. Germline V gives CDR1 MNHNS, CDR2 SASEGT. CDR3 sequence: CASSEGRIGVRTDTQYF. DNA of the CDR3: TGTGCCAGCAGTGAGGGGAGAATCGGGGTCCGCACAGATACGCAGTATTTT.

This sequence joins TRBV7-9 and TRBJ1-6, with D tentatively TRBD1 (5 bases). V lost 2 bases and J 7 bases, leaving 12 bases between the germline ends. CDR3 length: 15 residues. CDR1 is SEHNR and CDR2 is FQNEAQ in the germline V gene (reference sequence). CDR3 DNA sequence: TGTGCCAGCAGCTTACTTTCGGGGGTAAATTCACCCCTCCACTTT. Its translation: CASSLLSGVNSPLHF.

This clone came up a few times. This rearrangement joins TRBV7-3 to TRBJ2-7; D perhaps matches TRBD2 (6 bases). The germline V gene has CDR1 SGHTA and CDR2 FQGTGA. The CDR3 covers 15 residues. The V and J ends lost 5 bases and 2 bases respectively, with 16 bases between them. The CDR3 coding sequence is TGTGCCAGCAGCCGGAATAGCGGACCTACCTACGAGCAGTACTTC. This sequence encodes CASSRNSGPTYEQYF.

The chain is built from TRBV29-1 and TRBJ1-4; possible D gene TRBD1, 6 bases. This CDR3 comprises 13 residues. V lost 7 bases to trimming and J lost 3 bases, with 12 bases between them. Germline assignment: CDR1 SQVTM and CDR2 ANQGSEA. As DNA, the CDR3 is TGCAGCGCCGGACAGCCGGCTAATGAAAAACTGTTTTTT. Translating it yields CSAGQPANEKLFF.